Listed below are T cell receptor beta chains from one sample, sequenced in a study of control samples from healthy donors and cancer patients. Libraries were prepared by immunoSEQ multiplex PCR; TCRdb keeps only in-frame clonotypes and omits some of them. The repertoire holds about 82,000 clones, approximately 89% seen once, with about 18% in the top ten. Sequencing was done on a sample of blood. The receptors stem from a man between 50 and 59 years old in good health. CDR3s include the opening cysteine and the closing phenylalanine or tryptophan. Each record gives: J gene, D gene, V gene, CDR3 protein, CDR3 DNA. D genes are given only for firm matches.

J gene: TRBJ2-3
D gene: .
V gene: TRBV29-1
CDR3 protein: CSVSSEVSTDTQYF
CDR3 DNA: TGCAGCGTATCCTCAGAGGTTAGCACAGATACGCAGTATTTT

J gene: TRBJ2-7
D gene: TRBD2
V gene: TRBV18
CDR3 protein: CASSRGLENEQYF
CDR3 DNA: TGTGCCAGCTCAAGGGGACTAGAAAACGAGCAGTACTTC

J gene: TRBJ1-2
D gene: .
V gene: TRBV6-5
CDR3 protein: CASSYDLASAYGYTF
CDR3 DNA: TGTGCCAGCAGTTACGACCTGGCGTCAGCCTATGGCTACACCTTC

J gene: TRBJ1-4
D gene: .
V gene: TRBV7-9
CDR3 protein: CASSLFATVTNEKLFF
CDR3 DNA: TGTGCCAGCAGCTTATTTGCGACAGTGACTAATGAAAAACTGTTTTTT

J gene: TRBJ1-3
D gene: .
V gene: TRBV3-1/TRBV3-2
CDR3 protein: CASSPSASGNTIYF
CDR3 DNA: TGTGCCAGCAGCCCCTCCGCCTCTGGAAACACCATATATTTT

J gene: TRBJ2-1
D gene: TRBD2
V gene: TRBV7-3
CDR3 protein: CASSRLAGGVNEQFF
CDR3 DNA: TGTGCCAGCAGTCGACTAGCGGGAGGAGTAAATGAGCAGTTCTTC

J gene: TRBJ2-1
D gene: .
V gene: TRBV7-3
CDR3 protein: CASSPQREKGNEQFF
CDR3 DNA: TGTGCCAGCAGCCCCCAACGGGAAAAGGGTAATGAGCAGTTCTTC

J gene: TRBJ2-5
D gene: TRBD2
V gene: TRBV7-2
CDR3 protein: CASSRSLAGEETQYF
CDR3 DNA: TGTGCCAGCAGCCGCAGCTTAGCGGGAGAAGAGACCCAGTACTTC

J gene: TRBJ1-1
D gene: .
V gene: TRBV6-2/TRBV6-3
CDR3 protein: CASSYSEAVTEAFF
CDR3 DNA: TGTGCCAGCAGTTACTCGGAAGCAGTCACTGAAGCTTTCTTT

J gene: TRBJ2-3
D gene: TRBD2
V gene: TRBV9
CDR3 protein: CASSVGGLAGVPTDTQYF
CDR3 DNA: TGTGCCAGCAGCGTAGGGGGGCTAGCGGGCGTACCCACAGATACGCAGTATTTT